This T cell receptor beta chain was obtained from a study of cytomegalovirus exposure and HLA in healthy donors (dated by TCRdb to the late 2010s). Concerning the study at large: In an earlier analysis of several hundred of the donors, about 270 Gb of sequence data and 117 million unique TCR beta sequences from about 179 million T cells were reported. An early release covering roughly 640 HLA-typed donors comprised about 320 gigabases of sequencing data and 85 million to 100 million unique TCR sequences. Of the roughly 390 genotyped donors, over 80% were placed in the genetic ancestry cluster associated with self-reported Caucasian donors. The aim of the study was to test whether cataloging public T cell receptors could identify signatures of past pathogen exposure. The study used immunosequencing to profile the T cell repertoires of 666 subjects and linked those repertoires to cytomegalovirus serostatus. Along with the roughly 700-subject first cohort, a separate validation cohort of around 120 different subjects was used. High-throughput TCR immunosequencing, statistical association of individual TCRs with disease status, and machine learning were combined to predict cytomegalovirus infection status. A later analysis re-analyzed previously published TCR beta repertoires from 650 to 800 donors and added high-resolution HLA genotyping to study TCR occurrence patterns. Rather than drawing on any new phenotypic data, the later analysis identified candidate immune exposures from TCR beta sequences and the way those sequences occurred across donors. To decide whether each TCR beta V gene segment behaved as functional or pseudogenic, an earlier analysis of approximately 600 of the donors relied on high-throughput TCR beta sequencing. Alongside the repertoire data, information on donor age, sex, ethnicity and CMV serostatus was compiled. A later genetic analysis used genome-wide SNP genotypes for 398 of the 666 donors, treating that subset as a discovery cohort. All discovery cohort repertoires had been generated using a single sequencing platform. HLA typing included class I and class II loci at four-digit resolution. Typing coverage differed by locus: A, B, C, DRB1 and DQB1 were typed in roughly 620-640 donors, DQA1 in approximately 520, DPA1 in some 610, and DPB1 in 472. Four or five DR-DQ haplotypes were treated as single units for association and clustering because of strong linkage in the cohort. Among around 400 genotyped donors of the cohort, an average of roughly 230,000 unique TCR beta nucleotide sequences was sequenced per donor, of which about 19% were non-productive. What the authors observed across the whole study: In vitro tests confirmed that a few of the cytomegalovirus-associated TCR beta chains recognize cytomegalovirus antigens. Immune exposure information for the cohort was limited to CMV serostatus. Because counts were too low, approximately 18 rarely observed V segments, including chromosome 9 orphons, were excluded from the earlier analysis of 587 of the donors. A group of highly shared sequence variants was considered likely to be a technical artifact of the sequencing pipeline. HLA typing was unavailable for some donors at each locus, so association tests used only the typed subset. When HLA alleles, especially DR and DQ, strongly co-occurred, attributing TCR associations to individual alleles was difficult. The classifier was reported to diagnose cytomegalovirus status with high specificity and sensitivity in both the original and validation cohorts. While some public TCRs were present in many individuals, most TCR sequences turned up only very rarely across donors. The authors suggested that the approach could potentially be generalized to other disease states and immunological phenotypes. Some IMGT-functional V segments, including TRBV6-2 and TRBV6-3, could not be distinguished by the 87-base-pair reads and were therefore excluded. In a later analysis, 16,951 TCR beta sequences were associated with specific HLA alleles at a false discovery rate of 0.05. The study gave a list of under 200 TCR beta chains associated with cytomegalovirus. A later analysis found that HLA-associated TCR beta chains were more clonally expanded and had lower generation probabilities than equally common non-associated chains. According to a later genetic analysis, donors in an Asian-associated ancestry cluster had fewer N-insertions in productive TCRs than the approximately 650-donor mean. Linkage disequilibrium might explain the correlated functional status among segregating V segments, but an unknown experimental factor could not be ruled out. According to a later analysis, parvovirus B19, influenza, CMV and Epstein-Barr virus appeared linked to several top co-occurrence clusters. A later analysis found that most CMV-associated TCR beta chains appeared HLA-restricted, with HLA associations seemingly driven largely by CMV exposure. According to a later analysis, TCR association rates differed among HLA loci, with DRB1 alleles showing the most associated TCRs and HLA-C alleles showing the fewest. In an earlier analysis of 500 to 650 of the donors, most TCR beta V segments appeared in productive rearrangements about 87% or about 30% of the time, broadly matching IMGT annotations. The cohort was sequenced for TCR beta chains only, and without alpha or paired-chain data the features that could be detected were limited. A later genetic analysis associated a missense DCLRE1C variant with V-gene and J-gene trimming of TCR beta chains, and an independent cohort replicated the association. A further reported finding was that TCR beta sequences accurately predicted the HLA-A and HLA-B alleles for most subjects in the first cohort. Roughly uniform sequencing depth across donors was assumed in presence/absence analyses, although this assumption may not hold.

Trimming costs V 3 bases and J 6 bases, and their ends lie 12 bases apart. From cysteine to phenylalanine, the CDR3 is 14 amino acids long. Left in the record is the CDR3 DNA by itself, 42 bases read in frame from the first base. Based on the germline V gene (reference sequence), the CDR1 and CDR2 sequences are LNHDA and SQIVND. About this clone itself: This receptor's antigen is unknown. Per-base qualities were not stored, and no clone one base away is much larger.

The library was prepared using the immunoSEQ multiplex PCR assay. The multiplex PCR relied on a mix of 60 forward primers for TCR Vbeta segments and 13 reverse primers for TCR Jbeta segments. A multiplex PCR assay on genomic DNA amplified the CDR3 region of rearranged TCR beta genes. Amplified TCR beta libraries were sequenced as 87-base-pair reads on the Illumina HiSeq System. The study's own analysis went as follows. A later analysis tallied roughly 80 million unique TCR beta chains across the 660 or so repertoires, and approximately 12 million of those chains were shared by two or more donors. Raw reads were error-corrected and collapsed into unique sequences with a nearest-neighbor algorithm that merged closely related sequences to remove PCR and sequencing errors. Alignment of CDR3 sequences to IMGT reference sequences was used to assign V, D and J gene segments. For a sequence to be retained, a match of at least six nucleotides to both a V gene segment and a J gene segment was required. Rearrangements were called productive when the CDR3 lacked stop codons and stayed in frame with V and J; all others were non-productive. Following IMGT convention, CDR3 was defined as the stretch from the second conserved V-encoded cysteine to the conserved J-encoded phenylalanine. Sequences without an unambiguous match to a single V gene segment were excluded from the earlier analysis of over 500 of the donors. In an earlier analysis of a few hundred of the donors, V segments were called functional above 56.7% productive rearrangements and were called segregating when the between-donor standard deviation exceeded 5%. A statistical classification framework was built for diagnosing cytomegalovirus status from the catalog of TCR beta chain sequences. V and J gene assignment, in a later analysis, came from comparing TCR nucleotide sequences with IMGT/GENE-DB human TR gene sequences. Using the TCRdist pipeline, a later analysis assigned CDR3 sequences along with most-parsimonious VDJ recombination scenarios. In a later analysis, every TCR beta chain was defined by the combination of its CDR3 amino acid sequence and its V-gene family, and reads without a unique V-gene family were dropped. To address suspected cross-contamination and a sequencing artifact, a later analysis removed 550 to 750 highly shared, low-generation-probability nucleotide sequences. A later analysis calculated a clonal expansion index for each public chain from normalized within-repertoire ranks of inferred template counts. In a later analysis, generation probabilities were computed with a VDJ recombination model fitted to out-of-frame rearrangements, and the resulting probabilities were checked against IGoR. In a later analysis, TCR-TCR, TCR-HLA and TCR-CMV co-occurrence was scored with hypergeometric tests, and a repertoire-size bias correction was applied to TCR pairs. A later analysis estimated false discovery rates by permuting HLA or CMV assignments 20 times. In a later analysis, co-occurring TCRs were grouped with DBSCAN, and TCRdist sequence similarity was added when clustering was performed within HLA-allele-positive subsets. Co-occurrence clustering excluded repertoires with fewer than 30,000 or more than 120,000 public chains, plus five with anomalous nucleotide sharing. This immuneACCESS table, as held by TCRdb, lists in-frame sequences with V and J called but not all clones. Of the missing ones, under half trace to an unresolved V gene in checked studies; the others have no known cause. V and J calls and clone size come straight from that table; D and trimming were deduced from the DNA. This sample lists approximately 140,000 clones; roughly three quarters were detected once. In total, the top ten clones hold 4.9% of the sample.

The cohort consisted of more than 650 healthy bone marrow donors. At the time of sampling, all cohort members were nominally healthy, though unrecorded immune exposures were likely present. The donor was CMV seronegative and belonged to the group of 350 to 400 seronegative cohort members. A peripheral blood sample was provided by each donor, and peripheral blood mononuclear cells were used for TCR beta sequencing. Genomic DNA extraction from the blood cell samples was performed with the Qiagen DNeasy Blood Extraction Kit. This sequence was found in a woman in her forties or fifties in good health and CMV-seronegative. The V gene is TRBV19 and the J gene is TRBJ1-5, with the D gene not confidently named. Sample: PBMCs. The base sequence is TGTGCCAGTAGTATCTTCGAGGGCGGTCAGCCCCAGCATTTT. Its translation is CASSIFEGGQPQHF. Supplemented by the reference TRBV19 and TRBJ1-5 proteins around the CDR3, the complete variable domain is DGGITQSPKYLFRKEGQNVTLSCEQNLNHDAMYWYRQDPGQGLRLIYYSQIVNDFQKGDIAEGYSVSREKKESFPLTVTSAQKNPTAFYLCASSIFEGGQPQHFGDGTRLSIL.